The 24 T cell receptor beta chains in this list originate from one sample, sequenced in a study of blood T cell repertoires in COVID-19. This table comes from immunoSEQ multiplex PCR, and its TCRdb copy is limited to in-frame clones, with some not included. The sample lists 70,000 to 95,000 clones, 84% occurring once. Sequenced sample: peripheral blood. These receptors originate from a woman aged 45-60 years with acute or convalescent COVID-19.

The chain joins TRBV27 to TRBJ2-1; 8 positions agree with TRBD2. V lost 8 bases to trimming and J lost 2 bases; unmatched junction nucleotides: 11. In germline, CDR1 is MNHEY, CDR2 SMNVEV (reference sequence). CDR3 size: 16 residues. CDR3 in amino acids: CASRGGSGGAYNEQFF. The CDR3 DNA is TGTGCCAGCCGGGGGGGAAGCGGGGGCGCCTACAATGAGCAGTTCTTC.

CDR3 DNA: TGTGCCAGCAGCTCATGGGACAGACTAAATGAAAAACTGTTTTTT. It is translated as CASSSWDRLNEKLFF. The V gene is TRBV7-9, the J gene TRBJ1-4, with 7 bases that match TRBD1. From germline, CDR1 is SEHNR and CDR2 FQNEAQ (reference sequence). The CDR3 is made up of 15 amino acids. With 4 bases clipped from V and 5 bases from J, the junction kept 7 bases outside the gene matches.

This chain links TRBV14 with TRBJ2-1; D is perhaps TRBD2 (7 bases). CDR3 length equals 17 residues. Trimming removed 5 bases at V and 7 bases at J, with 24 bases between. CDR1 is SGHDN, CDR2 FVKESK, per germline. The CDR3 DNA reads TGTGCCAGCAGCTACCTACAGGGACTACGGTCCTTGAATGAGCAGTTCTTC. Translating it yields CASSYLQGLRSLNEQFF. The full variable domain, rest sourced from reference TRBV14 and TRBJ2-1, is EAGVTQFPSHSVIEKGQTVTLRCDPISGHDNLYWYRRVMGKEIKFLLHFVKESKQDESGMPNNRFLAERTGGTYSTLKVQPAELEDSGVYFCASSYLQGLRSLNEQFFGPGTRLTVL.

This sequence joins TRBV6-1 and TRBJ1-1, with 9 bases matching TRBD1. The CDR3 loop spans 14 amino acids. Germline CDR1 reads MNHNS; CDR2 reads SASEGT. The V gene end was trimmed by 2 bases and the J gene end by 8 bases; junction bases not matched to a gene: 6. The CDR3 bases are TGTGCCAGCAGTGAACTCAGGACAGGGGAGGAAGCTTTCTTT. This gives the protein CASSELRTGEEAFF.

The chain uses TRBV4-3 and TRBJ1-6, with a tentative D call TRBD1 (6 bases). Trimming left V 2 bases short and J 7 bases short, with 9 bases between. The germline V gene encodes CDR1 LGHNA and CDR2 YSLEER. The CDR3 has 14 residues. CDR3 sequence: CASSQQDSNSPLHF. The DNA of the CDR3 is TGCGCCAGCAGCCAACAGGACAGCAATTCACCCCTCCACTTT.

The chain has TRBV19 and TRBJ2-6, with D maybe TRBD2 (5 bases). The CDR3 totals 23 residues. CDR1 is LNHDA, CDR2 SQIVND, per germline (reference sequence). V was shortened by 6 bases and J by 0 bases, with 33 bases between the two germline ends. The CDR3 loop is CASSVRVIRSGPRADSGANVLTF. CDR3 DNA sequence: TGTGCCAGTAGCGTGAGGGTGATCCGATCTGGGCCGAGAGCCGACTCTGGGGCCAACGTCCTGACTTTC.

The V gene is TRBV9, the J gene TRBJ2-3, with TRBD2 as a possible D gene (5 bases). CDR1 and CDR2 (germline): SGDLS, YYNGEE. The length of the CDR3 is 15 residues. The V and J ends lost 2 bases and 2 bases respectively, with 12 bases between them. Here the CDR3 DNA reads TGTGCCAGCAGCGTTACCGGGAAACTCACAGATACGCAGTATTTT. It translates to CASSVTGKLTDTQYF.

The chain has TRBV5-1 and TRBJ1-1, with 9 nucleotides matching TRBD1. Germline trimming cut 4 bases from V and 10 bases from J; bases unmatched to any gene: 5. Germline CDR1 and CDR2: SGHRS and YFSETQ. This CDR3 region has 12 residues. The CDR3 spells CASSRTGEVAFF. The CDR3 nucleotides are TGCGCCAGCAGCCGGACAGGGGAAGTAGCTTTCTTT.

The chain has TRBV19 and TRBJ1-4; TRBD1 matches 10 bases. The CDR3 has 14 amino acids. After removal of 5 bases from V and 7 bases from J, the junction contained 4 bases not matched to a gene. CDR1 and CDR2 from the germline V gene are LNHDA and SQIVND (reference sequence). CDR3: CASSRQGAREKLFF. For the CDR3, the DNA is TGTGCCAGTAGTCGACAGGGGGCACGTGAAAAACTGTTTTTT.

This clone came up a few times. For the CDR3, the DNA is TGTGCCAGCAGCTTAAGACTAGCGGGAATGGAGACCCAGTACTTC. Translating gives CASSLRLAGMETQYF. The chain has TRBV7-2 and TRBJ2-5, with 11 nucleotides matching TRBD2. The V gene end was trimmed by 2 bases and the J gene end by 5 bases; junction bases not matched to a gene: 4. Germline loops: CDR1 SGHTA, CDR2 FQGNSA. This CDR3 has 15 residues.

The rearrangement links TRBV28 to TRBJ2-1, with unresolved D. The CDR3 loop spans 12 amino acids. Deletions cut 3 bases from V and 9 bases from J, with 9 bases between. Germline CDR1 reads MDHEN; CDR2 reads SYDVKM. The CDR3 DNA is TGTGCCAGCAGTTTGGCGGAACGTGAGCAGTTCTTC. It encodes CASSLAEREQFF.

V and J are TRBV3-1 (or the pseudogene TRBV3-2) and TRBJ2-1, with TRBD2 as a possible D gene (6 bases). The ends were cut back, 3 bases at V and 8 bases at J, with 14 bases in the middle. The CDR3 is 14 residues long. The germline gives CDR1 LGHDT, CDR2 YNNKEL (reference sequence). The CDR3, as DNA: TGTGCCAGCAGCCAGAGGAGGGTAGGCGATGAGCAGTTCTTC. Translating gives CASSQRRVGDEQFF.

V is TRBV5-6 and J is TRBJ2-3; 8 nucleotides line up with TRBD1. With V trimmed by 4 bases and J by 4 bases, 8 bases remained unmatched. The CDR3 is made up of 15 amino acids. Germline V gives CDR1 SGHDT, CDR2 YYEEEE. CDR3 amino acids: CASSPRAGGADTQYF. In DNA form, the CDR3 reads TGTGCCAGCAGCCCTAGGGCAGGGGGCGCAGATACGCAGTATTTT.

The V call is TRBV11-2, the J call TRBJ2-3; maybe TRBD1 (6 bases). Germline V lookup: CDR1 SGHAT, CDR2 FQNNGV. Trimming shortened V by 5 bases and J by 8 bases, and 8 bases separated the two germline ends. The CDR3 is 11 residues long. This CDR3 is CASSLQGTQYF. As DNA, the CDR3 is TGTGCCAGCAGCCTACAGGGTACGCAGTATTTT. Full variable domain (outside the CDR3, taken from reference TRBV11-2 and TRBJ2-3): EAGVAQSPRYKIIEKRQSVAFWCNPISGHATLYWYQQILGQGPKLLIQFQNNGVVDDSQLPKDRFSAERLKGVDSTLKIQPAKLEDSAVYLCASSLQGTQYFGPGTRLTVL.

The V gene is TRBV20-1, the J gene TRBJ2-5, with 7 bases fitting TRBD2. Germline CDR1 DFQATT, CDR2 SNEGSKA (reference sequence). V lost 3 bases and J lost 5; bases outside the gene matches: 6. This CDR3 has 13 amino acids. The CDR3 DNA reads as TGCAGTGCTAGTGGGGGGGGTCGGGAGACCCAGTACTTC. Residues: CSASGGGRETQYF.

The chain uses TRBV11-2 and TRBJ1-5; a possible D gene is TRBD1 (6 bases). The CDR3 totals 14 residues. Trimming took 3 bases from V and 3 from J, leaving 9 bases between them. Germline V gene lookup returns CDR1 SGHAT and CDR2 FQNNGV. The DNA for the CDR3 is TGTGCCAGCAGCTTGGACAGTACCAATCAGCCCCAGCATTTT. This gives the protein CASSLDSTNQPQHF.

In its sample, this clone was seen once. The chain carries TRBV28 and TRBJ1-5; 7 bases are a match to TRBD1. V shed 7 bases, J shed 7 bases, and the junction held 7 bases outside the gene matches. Germline V gene data show CDR1 as MDHEN and CDR2 as SYDVKM. The CDR3 is 13 amino acids. The CDR3 loop is CASIRQGGQPQHF. CDR3 DNA: TGTGCCAGCATTCGACAGGGCGGCCAGCCCCAGCATTTT.

The chain recombines TRBV29-1 with TRBJ2-1; D not resolved. Trimming took off 5 bases at V and 3 bases at J, with 14 bases between the two ends. This CDR3 region has 14 residues. Germline V CDR1 and CDR2: SQVTM, ANQGSEA. The CDR3 bases are TGCAGCGTTTCTACCTCGTTCGGCTACAATGAGCAGTTCTTC. It codes for CSVSTSFGYNEQFF.

This chain links TRBV30 with TRBJ2-3; the D gene is possibly TRBD1 (5 bases). Trimming removed 3 bases from V and 7 bases from J, with 20 bases in between. The CDR3 consists of 15 residues. Germline loops: CDR1 GTSNPN, CDR2 SVGIG (reference sequence). The CDR3 coding sequence is TGTGCCTGGAGCACGGACACTGGTAACTCCCATACGCAGTATTTT. The encoded protein is CAWSTDTGNSHTQYF.

The rearrangement uses TRBV28 and TRBJ2-3, with D unresolved. The CDR3 length is 14 residues. The V end was cut by 2 bases, the J end by 9 bases, with 15 bases between. From germline, CDR1 is MDHEN and CDR2 SYDVKM. Here the CDR3 reads CASSLRTIKYTQYF. DNA for the CDR3: TGTGCCAGCAGTTTACGAACAATCAAATACACGCAGTATTTT.

This chain joins TRBV4-1 and TRBJ2-3; D is ambiguous. V was cut by 0 bases and J by 5 bases, with 6 bases left in between. Germline V CDR1 and CDR2: MGHRA, YSYEKL. The CDR3 runs 13 residues. CDR3: CASSQDPGDTQYF. The DNA of the CDR3 is TGCGCCAGCAGCCAAGATCCCGGAGATACGCAGTATTTT.

The chain is built from TRBV19 and TRBJ2-7; 8 positions agree with TRBD1. Per germline, CDR1 LNHDA and CDR2 SQIVND (reference sequence). The CDR3 is 15 residues long. With 7 bases clipped from V and 0 bases from J, the junction kept 8 bases outside the gene matches. CDR3 bases: TGTGCCAGTACCAGGACAGGGTCCGGCTCCTACGAGCAGTACTTC. Residues: CASTRTGSGSYEQYF.

The sample holds one count of this clone. This rearrangement joins TRBV7-3 to TRBJ2-2; D possibly corresponds to TRBD2 (5 bases). V lost 6 bases, J lost 6 bases, and 14 bases lay in between. There are 14 residues in the CDR3. Germline-derived CDR1 and CDR2 are SGHTA and FQGTGA. The chain's CDR3 is CASSFSHGAGELFF. The CDR3 DNA is TGTGCCAGCAGTTTCTCGCACGGGGCCGGGGAGCTGTTTTTT.

The rearrangement joins TRBV5-6 to TRBJ2-5; TRBD1 aligns across 9 bases. The CDR3 totals 15 residues. CDR1 and CDR2 from the germline V gene are SGHDT and YYEEEE. The V gene end was trimmed by 0 bases and the J gene end by 5 bases; junction bases not matched to a gene: 5. Here the CDR3 DNA reads TGTGCCAGCAGCTTGGACAGGGGGCTGGGTGAGACCCAGTACTTC. Residues: CASSLDRGLGETQYF.